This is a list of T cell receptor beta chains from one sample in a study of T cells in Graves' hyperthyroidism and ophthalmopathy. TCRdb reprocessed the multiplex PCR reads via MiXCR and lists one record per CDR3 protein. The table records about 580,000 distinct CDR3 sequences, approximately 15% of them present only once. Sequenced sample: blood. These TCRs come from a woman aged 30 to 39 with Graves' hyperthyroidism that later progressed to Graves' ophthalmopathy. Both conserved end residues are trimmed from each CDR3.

CDR3 protein: ATSGEGDEQF
J gene: TRBJ2-1
V gene: TRBV24-1

CDR3 protein: ASSEARSGSYT
J gene: TRBJ1-2
V gene: TRBV2

CDR3 protein: ASSVGGGSTDTQY
J gene: TRBJ2-3
V gene: TRBV9

CDR3 protein: ASSEKWGQETQY
J gene: TRBJ2-5
V gene: TRBV2

CDR3 protein: ASSQENIPRGMGTDTQY
J gene: TRBJ2-3
V gene: TRBV4-1

CDR3 protein: ASSAHNSYEQY
J gene: TRBJ2-7
V gene: TRBV9

CDR3 protein: ASSGTAWGGYT
J gene: TRBJ1-2
V gene: TRBV9

CDR3 protein: AWSVGGTGAYGYT
J gene: TRBJ1-2
V gene: TRBV30

CDR3 protein: ASSQDLGAGETQY
J gene: TRBJ2-5
V gene: TRBV7-9

CDR3 protein: ASSRGSHEQY
J gene: TRBJ2-7
V gene: TRBV25-1

CDR3 protein: ASSSQGSYEQY
J gene: TRBJ2-7
V gene: TRBV5-1

CDR3 protein: AISESAVNQPQH
J gene: TRBJ1-5
V gene: TRBV10-3

CDR3 protein: ASSSQGAGTGELF
J gene: TRBJ2-2
V gene: TRBV28

CDR3 protein: ASSLGTGTGGRETEAF
J gene: TRBJ1-1
V gene: TRBV11-2

CDR3 protein: ASSIVGGAGKGNQPQH
J gene: TRBJ1-5
V gene: TRBV19

CDR3 protein: ASSPSGNLATEAF
J gene: TRBJ1-1
V gene: TRBV6-1

CDR3 protein: ASSFFGGGDGELF
J gene: TRBJ2-2
V gene: TRBV2

CDR3 protein: ASSDYQNTGELF
J gene: TRBJ2-2
V gene: TRBV12-3/TRBV12-4

CDR3 protein: ASSSRGSDEQY
J gene: TRBJ2-7
V gene: TRBV4-1

CDR3 protein: ASSLEYDSEAF
J gene: TRBJ1-1
V gene: TRBV11-1

CDR3 protein: AYIGRGPQY
J gene: TRBJ2-5
V gene: TRBV30

CDR3 protein: ASSWGTAASGNTIY
J gene: TRBJ1-3
V gene: TRBV6-1

CDR3 protein: ASRAPSSGTAYNEQF
J gene: TRBJ2-1
V gene: TRBV6-1